The clone carrying this T cell receptor (beta chain) showed up just a few times. Its antigen is unknown. This sample was taken from a study of cytomegalovirus exposure and HLA in healthy donors. The PCR contained 60 Vbeta and 13 Jbeta primers. Produced via immunoSEQ multiplex PCR; TCRdb's table is partial and in-frame only. The sample consists of some 150,000 clones, 79% of them appearing once. Whole-study results and caveats: As a later analysis revealed, the rate of TCR association differed by HLA locus, with DRB1 most and HLA-C fewest. Associated with cytomegalovirus, according to the listing, were 164 TCR beta chains.

Between the trimmed V and J ends, which lost 4 bases and 10 bases, there was a span of 22 bases. Per the germline V gene, CDR1 is MGHRA and CDR2 is YSYEKL. The CDR3 has 15 residues. This sequence originates from a man aged 35 to 55 in good health and CMV-seronegative. The rearrangement links TRBV4-1 to TRBJ2-5; D perhaps matches TRBD1 (6 bases). The sequencing input was PBMCs. Written as DNA, the CDR3 is TGCGCCAGCAGCCTTCGACAGGCGGAATTGAGGGGCCAGTACTTC. It encodes CASSLRQAELRGQYF.